The TCR beta chain under discussion was sequenced for a study of prognosis after radiotherapy for stage I lung cancer. Study-level findings and limits: Reportedly, the usage of TRBV and TRBJ genes was not the same in patients with and without metastases.

Blood was drawn (around 6.5 milliliters of peripheral blood) at each of two time points. This clonotype was counted at least ten times. Its antigen is as yet unknown. Germline-derived CDR1 and CDR2 are WSHSY and SAAADI. The ends were cut back, 4 bases at V and 6 bases at J, with 10 bases in the middle. There are 13 residues in the CDR3. Genomic DNA provided the template from which TCR beta CDR3 was amplified by two-round multiplex PCR. For every TRBV and TRBJ gene, a specific primer was used in first-round PCR. The second round, a PCR step, used universal primers. A single record per CDR3 protein comes from TCRdb applying MiXCR to the multiplex PCR reads. The table has roughly 16,000 distinct CDR3 sequences, around 29% seen once; the top ten hold around 25%.

The chain carries TRBV10-2 and TRBJ2-1, with a tentative D call TRBD1 (6 bases). The sequences come from PBMCs, collected before or after stereotactic body radiation therapy (not recorded which). The origin of this receptor is a donor at least 50 years old with non-small cell lung cancer. The CDR3 bases are TGCGCCAGCAGTGTTCAGGGGCGCAATGAGCAGTTCTTC. Amino acids: CASSVQGRNEQFF.